What follows are 15 T cell receptor beta chains derived from one specimen sequenced in a study of blood T cell repertoires in COVID-19. This table comes from immunoSEQ multiplex PCR, and its TCRdb copy is limited to in-frame clones, with some not included. The table includes 200,000 to 250,000 clones, approximately 80% detected once. Sequencing was done on a sample of PBMCs or T cells enriched from blood (not recorded which). The receptors here all came from a woman in her thirties or forties with acute COVID-19.

The V gene is TRBV9, the J gene TRBJ2-7, with D perhaps TRBD1 (5 bases). V lost 0 bases and J 2 bases, leaving 12 bases between the germline ends. Germline-derived CDR1 and CDR2 are SGDLS and YYNGEE. The CDR3 is made up of 15 amino acids. The CDR3 DNA reads TGTGCCAGCAGCGTAGACCAGGGATTACCCTACGAGCAGTACTTC. Its protein is CASSVDQGLPYEQYF.

V is TRBV30 and J is TRBJ1-3, with unresolved D. Trimming removed 0 bases at V and 0 bases at J, with 9 bases between. The CDR3 is 15 residues long. Germline V gene lookup returns CDR1 GTSNPN and CDR2 SVGIG (reference sequence). For the CDR3, the DNA is TGTGCCTGGAGTGTAGAGGTTAGCTCTGGAAACACCATATATTTT. Residues: CAWSVEVSSGNTIYF.

The rearrangement joins TRBV27 to TRBJ2-5, with TRBD1 as a possible D gene (6 bases). In germline, CDR1 is MNHEY, CDR2 SMNVEV (reference sequence). Trimming took off 5 bases at V and 7 bases at J, with 17 bases between the two ends. This CDR3 comprises 14 residues. The CDR3 DNA sequence: TGTGCCAGCAGTAAAGGGGGACCTCGGTCGACCCAGTACTTC. It encodes CASSKGGPRSTQYF.

This clone was counted between two and nine times. The chain has TRBV30 and TRBJ1-2; weak D call: TRBD1 (6 bases). This CDR3 comprises 15 residues. Trimming shortened V by 2 bases and J by 8 bases, and 21 bases separated the two germline ends. CDR1 and CDR2 (germline): GTSNPN, SVGIG (reference sequence). The CDR3 DNA reads TGTGCCTGGAGTCGGGACATAGAATTGACGTACGGCTACACCTTC. Translated: CAWSRDIELTYGYTF.

This chain connects TRBV5-6 to TRBJ1-5, with 7 bases identical to TRBD1. The CDR3 totals 15 residues. Trimming cost V 0 bases and J 0 bases; bases outside gene matches: 0. The germline CDR1 and CDR2 sequences are SGHDT and YYEEEE. The CDR3 DNA is TGTGCCAGCAGCTTGGGGGACAGTAGCAATCAGCCCCAGCATTTT. Translating gives CASSLGDSSNQPQHF.

This clone has just one count. The chain links TRBV5-1 to TRBJ2-5; the D gene is possibly TRBD2 (5 bases). V gave up 5 bases and J gave up 2 bases, with 10 bases separating them. CDR3 size: 13 residues. In germline, CDR1 is SGHRS, CDR2 YFSETQ. CDR3 sequence: CASRLGIQETQYF. CDR3 DNA sequence: TGCGCCAGCAGGCTCGGGATACAAGAGACCCAGTACTTC.

The J gene is TRBJ1-2, the V gene TRBV30; D is perhaps TRBD1 (5 bases). The CDR3 length is 13 residues. Trimming left V 0 bases short and J 0 bases short, with 5 bases between. Looked up from germline, CDR1 is GTSNPN and CDR2 is SVGIG (reference sequence). The CDR3 region has the DNA TGTGCCTGGAGTGTAGGGGCTAACTATGGCTACACCTTC. Protein product: CAWSVGANYGYTF.

This sequence joins TRBV12-3 or TRBV12-4 and TRBJ1-2; D is perhaps TRBD1 (5 bases). The CDR3 has 13 amino acids. V lost 7 bases and J 2 bases, leaving 11 bases between the germline ends. The CDR3 DNA reads TGTGCCAGCACCTTGACAGAGAACTATGGCTACACCTTC. This translates into CASTLTENYGYTF.

The chain carries TRBV19 and TRBJ2-7; 11 nucleotides line up with TRBD2. Germline CDR1 LNHDA, CDR2 SQIVND (reference sequence). Unmatched junction bases numbered 11, after V lost 4 bases and J lost 9 bases. The CDR3 contains 15 residues. The CDR3 is CASSTKLAGELAQYF. The CDR3 DNA reads TGTGCCAGTAGTACCAAACTAGCGGGAGAACTGGCGCAGTACTTC.

This chain uses TRBV19 with TRBJ2-1; maybe TRBD2 (6 bases). Germline CDR1 is LNHDA and CDR2 is SQIVND (reference sequence). CDR3 length: 18 residues. V was cut by 3 bases and J by 0 bases, with 18 bases left in between. As DNA, the CDR3 is TGTGCCAGTAGTATTACCTCGGGCGGACTAAGCTCCTACAATGAGCAGTTCTTC. Amino acid sequence: CASSITSGGLSSYNEQFF.

This chain's CDR3 is CASSLARTGPVDLVYTF. The CDR3 nucleotides are TGTGCCAGCAGCTTGGCACGGACAGGACCGGTGGACTTAGTCTACACCTTC. V gene TRBV5-5 combines with J gene TRBJ1-2; 7 bases fit TRBD1. Germline CDR1 and CDR2: SGHKS and YYEKEE (reference sequence). The CDR3 extends over 17 amino acids. Losses at the gene ends were 0 bases for V and 10 bases for J; bases not matched to a gene: 18.

This sequence joins TRBV28 and TRBJ1-6; D is unresolved. Germline V lookup: CDR1 MDHEN, CDR2 SYDVKM. This CDR3 region has 13 residues. V was clipped by 11 bases and J by 5 bases, with 13 bases between them. CDR3 nucleotide sequence: TGTGCCGAGGGCCGAGGGAATAATTCACCCCTCCACTTT. It is translated as CAEGRGNNSPLHF. Full variable domain (missing parts from reference TRBV28 and TRBJ1-6): DVKVTQSSRYLVKRTGEKVFLECVQDMDHENMFWYRQDPGLGLRLIYFSYDVKMKEKGDIPEGYSVSREKKERFSLILESASTNQTSMYLCAEGRGNNSPLHFGNGTRLTVT.

This clone was recorded once. The chain couples TRBV7-2 to TRBJ2-5, with D uncertain. The CDR3 has 13 amino acids. The germline gives CDR1 SGHTA, CDR2 FQGNSA. The V end was cut by 2 bases, the J end by 0 bases, with 4 bases between. In DNA, the CDR3 is TGTGCCAGCAGCTTACCCAACCAAGAGACCCAGTACTTC. Translation: CASSLPNQETQYF.

This sequence joins TRBV27 and TRBJ1-2, with a tentative D call TRBD1 (5 bases). Trimming stripped 2 bases from V and 7 bases from J, with 14 bases between. Germline V gene data show CDR1 as MNHEY and CDR2 as SMNVEV (reference sequence). The length of the CDR3 is 14 residues. Here the CDR3 DNA reads TGTGCCAGCAGTTTAATGGTAGGGACTGGTGGCTACACCTTC. Residues: CASSLMVGTGGYTF.

This rearrangement joins TRBV6-5 to TRBJ1-2; D not resolved. V lost 5 bases to trimming and J lost 5 bases, with 15 bases between them. There are 14 residues in the CDR3. The V gene's germline CDR1 is MNHEY and CDR2 SVGAGI. The CDR3 loop is CASSPREGSYGYTF. CDR3 bases: TGTGCCAGCAGTCCAAGGGAGGGTTCATATGGCTACACCTTC.